The table lists the clone carrying this TCR beta chain with many counts. Its cognate antigen is unknown. This specimen belongs to a study of identical twins. General study points: Findings depended on cross-sectional statistics rather than tracking the same donors. High-abundance cord blood beta clonotypes had fewer insertions; memory repertoires showed none.

TCRdb itself ran the 5' RACE reads through MiXCR, one entry per CDR3 protein. The sample yields about 520,000 distinct CDR3 sequences, roughly a fifth seen once. These data were also filed under a second study, of T cells expressing NK-cell markers. From that report: Repertoires of TCR beta were obtained from T cells sorted as CD3+CD56+NKG2C+, CD3+CD56+NKG2C- and CD3+CD56-NKG2C+. Of eight sequenced donors, seven were HCMV-seropositive and one HCMV-seronegative.

Sequencing used CD4+ T cells sorted from blood. This clonotype was obtained from a woman under 30 in good health.

The CDR3 loop is CATSEGGRLKEQFF. The CDR3 coding sequence is TGTGCCACCAGTGAGGGGGGAAGACTGAAAGAGCAGTTCTTC. The J gene is TRBJ2-1, the V gene TRBV24-1; possible D gene TRBD2, 6 bases. Germline-derived CDR1 and CDR2 are KGHDR and SFDVKD. V lost 4 bases and J lost 10, with 16 bases in between. The CDR3 is made up of 14 amino acids.